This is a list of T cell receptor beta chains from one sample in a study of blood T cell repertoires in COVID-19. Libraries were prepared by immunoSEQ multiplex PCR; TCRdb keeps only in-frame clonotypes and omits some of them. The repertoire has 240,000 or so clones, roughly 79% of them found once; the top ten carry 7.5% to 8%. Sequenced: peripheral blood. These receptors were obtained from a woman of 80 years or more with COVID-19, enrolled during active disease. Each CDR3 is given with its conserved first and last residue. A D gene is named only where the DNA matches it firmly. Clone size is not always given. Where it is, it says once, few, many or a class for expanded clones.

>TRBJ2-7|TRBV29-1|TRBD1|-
CSVGGQGYEQYF
TGCAGCGTTGGGGGACAGGGCTACGAGCAGTACTTC
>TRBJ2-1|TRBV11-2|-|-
CASRGSATREQFF
TGTGCCAGCAGGGGTAGCGCGACCAGAGAGCAGTTCTTC
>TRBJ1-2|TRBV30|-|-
CAWSVKAQVFGGYTF
TGTGCCTGGAGTGTAAAGGCTCAGGTCTTTGGTGGCTACACCTTC
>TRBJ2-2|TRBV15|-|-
CATSRGARQNTGELFF
TGTGCCACCAGCAGAGGGGCACGGCAGAACACCGGGGAGCTGTTTTTT
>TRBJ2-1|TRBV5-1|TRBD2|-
CASSLLLAGLNEQFF
TGCGCCAGCAGCTTGTTACTAGCGGGGCTTAATGAGCAGTTCTTC
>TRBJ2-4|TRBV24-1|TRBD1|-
CATSEGTGVDKNIQYF
TGTGCCACCAGTGAAGGGACAGGGGTTGACAAAAACATTCAGTACTTC
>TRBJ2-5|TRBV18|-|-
CASSPGTLETQYF
TGTGCCAGCTCCCCCGGGACTTTAGAGACCCAGTACTTC
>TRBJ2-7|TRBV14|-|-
CASSQEGRGINYEQYF
TGTGCCAGCAGCCAAGAAGGGCGAGGGATCAACTACGAGCAGTACTTC
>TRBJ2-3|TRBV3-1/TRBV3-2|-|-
CASSPLAGYTDTQYF
TGTGCCAGCAGCCCTCTGGCGGGGTACACAGATACGCAGTATTTT
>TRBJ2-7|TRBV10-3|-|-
CAISESTVNPYEQYF
TGTGCCATCAGTGAGTCAACAGTAAACCCCTACGAGCAGTACTTC
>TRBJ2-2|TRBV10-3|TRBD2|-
CAITRTSGIPTGELFF
TGTGCCATTACCAGGACTAGCGGGATACCCACCGGGGAGCTGTTTTTT
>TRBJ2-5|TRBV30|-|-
CAWSFRTMGETQYF
TGTGCCTGGAGTTTTAGGACAATGGGAGAGACCCAGTACTTC
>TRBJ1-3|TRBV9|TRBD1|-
CASSVVPGQGSGNTIYF
TGTGCCAGCAGCGTAGTCCCGGGACAGGGCTCTGGAAACACCATATATTTT
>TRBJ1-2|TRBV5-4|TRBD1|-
CASSTQQGVSSYGYTF
TGTGCCAGCAGCACGCAGCAGGGGGTCTCCTCCTATGGCTACACCTTC
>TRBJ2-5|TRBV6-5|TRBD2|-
CASSSLTSGRQTQYF
TGTGCCAGCAGTTCCTTGACTAGCGGGAGGCAGACCCAGTACTTC
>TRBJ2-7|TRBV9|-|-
CASSVGGQTYEQYF
TGTGCCAGCAGCGTAGGGGGGCAGACTTACGAGCAGTACTTC
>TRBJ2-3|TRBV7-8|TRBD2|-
CASSYRTSGSRDTQYF
TGTGCCAGCAGCTACCGGACTAGCGGGAGCAGAGATACGCAGTATTTT
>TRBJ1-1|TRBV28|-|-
CASSLGQLNTEAFF
TGTGCCAGCAGCCTCGGACAGCTAAACACTGAAGCTTTCTTT
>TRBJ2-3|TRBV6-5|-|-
CASSYRQANTDTQYF
TGTGCCAGCAGTTACCGGCAGGCGAACACAGATACGCAGTATTTT
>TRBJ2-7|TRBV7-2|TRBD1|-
CASSLGGTGPYEQYF
TGTGCCAGCAGCTTAGGCGGGACAGGGCCCTACGAGCAGTACTTC
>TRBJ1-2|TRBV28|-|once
CASSLWETAYGYTF
TGTGCCAGCAGTTTATGGGAGACAGCCTATGGCTACACCTTC
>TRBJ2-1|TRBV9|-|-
CASSVGLESYNEQFF
TGTGCCAGCAGCGTCGGACTTGAGTCCTACAATGAGCAGTTCTTC
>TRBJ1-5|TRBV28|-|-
CASSSGVAGYSNQPQHF
TGTGCCAGCAGTTCCGGGGTAGCGGGGTATAGCAATCAGCCCCAGCATTTT
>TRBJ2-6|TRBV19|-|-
CASSNPEASGANVLTF
TGTGCCAGTAGCAATCCCGAGGCTTCTGGGGCCAACGTCCTGACTTTC
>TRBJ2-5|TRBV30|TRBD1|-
CAWSRQGQETQYF
TGTGCCTGGAGCCGACAGGGGCAAGAGACCCAGTACTTC
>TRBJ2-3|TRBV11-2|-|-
CASSLNRPSTDTQYF
TGTGCCAGCAGCTTAAACAGGCCTAGCACAGATACGCAGTATTTT
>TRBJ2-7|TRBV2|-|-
CASSPDKDSQLGQYF
TGTGCCAGCAGTCCCGATAAGGACAGTCAGTTAGGGCAGTACTTC
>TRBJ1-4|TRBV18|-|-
CASASGVTNEKLFF
TGTGCCAGCGCCTCAGGGGTCACTAATGAAAAACTGTTTTTT
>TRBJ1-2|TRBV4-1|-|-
CASSPTENYGYTF
TGCGCCAGCAGCCCGACAGAGAACTATGGCTACACCTTC
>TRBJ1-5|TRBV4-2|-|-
CASSQEKDSNQPQHF
TGTGCCAGCAGCCAAGAGAAAGACAGTAATCAGCCCCAGCATTTT
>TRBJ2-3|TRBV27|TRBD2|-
CASRASGRSPDTQYF
TGTGCCAGCAGGGCAAGCGGGAGGTCCCCAGATACGCAGTATTTT
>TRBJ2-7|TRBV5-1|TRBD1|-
CASSLGGPDEQYF
TGCGCCAGCAGCTTAGGGGGCCCCGACGAGCAGTACTTC
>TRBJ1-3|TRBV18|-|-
CASSPQDGIKAGNTIYF
TGTGCCAGCTCACCACAGGACGGGATTAAAGCTGGAAACACCATATATTTT
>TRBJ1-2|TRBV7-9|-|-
CASRRGYGYTF
TGTGCCAGCAGGAGAGGCTATGGCTACACCTTC
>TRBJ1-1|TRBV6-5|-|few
CASSYRRGNTEAFF
TGTGCCAGCAGTTACCGGCGGGGGAACACTGAAGCTTTCTTT
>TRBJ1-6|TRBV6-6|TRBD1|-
CASSPDRVYNSPLHF
TGTGCCAGCAGCCCGGACAGGGTCTATAATTCACCCCTCCACTTT
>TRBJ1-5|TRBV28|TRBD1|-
CASSKPGQLVNQPQHF
TGTGCCAGCAGTAAACCGGGACAGCTCGTCAATCAGCCCCAGCATTTT
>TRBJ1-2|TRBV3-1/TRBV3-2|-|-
CASSQGREANYGYTF
TGTGCCAGCAGCCAGGGGCGCGAAGCTAACTATGGCTACACCTTC
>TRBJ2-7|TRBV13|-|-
CASSPINRVHEQYF
TGTGCCAGCAGCCCTATCAACAGGGTCCACGAGCAGTACTTC
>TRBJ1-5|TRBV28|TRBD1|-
CASSPGTASNSNQPQHF
TGTGCCAGCAGTCCTGGGACAGCTTCTAATAGCAATCAGCCCCAGCATTTT
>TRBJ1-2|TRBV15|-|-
CATSPGRAYGYTF
TGTGCCACCTCTCCGGGAAGGGCCTATGGCTACACCTTC
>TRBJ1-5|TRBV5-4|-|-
CASSSGVGQPQHF
TGTGCCAGCAGCTCCGGAGTGGGTCAGCCCCAGCATTTT
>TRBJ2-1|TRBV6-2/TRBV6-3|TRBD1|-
CASSSGDRGLTFTPTDEQFF
TGTGCCAGCAGTTCGGGGGACAGGGGACTTACATTTACTCCTACGGATGAGCAGTTCTTC
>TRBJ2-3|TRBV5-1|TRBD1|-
CASSPQGDTDTQYF
TGCGCCAGCAGCCCCCAGGGGGACACAGATACGCAGTATTTT
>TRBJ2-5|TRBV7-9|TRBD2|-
CASSRAGKQETQYF
TGTGCCAGCAGCCGAGCGGGGAAACAAGAGACCCAGTACTTC
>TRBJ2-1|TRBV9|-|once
CASSVVSHDSEQFF
TGTGCCAGCAGCGTAGTTTCCCACGACAGCGAGCAGTTCTTC
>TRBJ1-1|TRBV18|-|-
CASSPPTGLNTEAFF
TGTGCCAGCTCACCACCCACGGGTTTGAACACTGAAGCTTTCTTT
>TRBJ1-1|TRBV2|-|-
CASSERAFF
TGTGCCAGCAGTGAGAGAGCTTTCTTT
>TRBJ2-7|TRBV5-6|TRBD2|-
CASSWTSGYEQYF
TGTGCCAGCAGCTGGACTAGCGGCTACGAGCAGTACTTC